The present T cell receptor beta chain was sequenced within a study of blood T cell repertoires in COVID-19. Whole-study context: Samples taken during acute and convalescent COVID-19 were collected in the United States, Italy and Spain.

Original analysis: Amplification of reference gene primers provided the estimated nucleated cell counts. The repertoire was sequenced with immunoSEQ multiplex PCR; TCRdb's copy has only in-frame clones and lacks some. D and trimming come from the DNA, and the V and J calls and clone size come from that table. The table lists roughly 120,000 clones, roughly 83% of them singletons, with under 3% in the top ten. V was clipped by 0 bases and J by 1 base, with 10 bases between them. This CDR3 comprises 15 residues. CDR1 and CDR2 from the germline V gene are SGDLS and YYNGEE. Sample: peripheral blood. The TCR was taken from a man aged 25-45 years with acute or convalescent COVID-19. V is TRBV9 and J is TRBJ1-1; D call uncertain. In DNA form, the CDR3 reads TGTGCCAGCAGCGTAGGGGCACCTGAGAACACTGAAGCTTTCTTT. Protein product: CASSVGAPENTEAFF.